The 9 T cell receptor beta chains below all came from one sample that was sequenced in a study of blood T cell repertoires in COVID-19. Repertoires were generated with immunoSEQ multiplex PCR, while TCRdb's copy carries only in-frame clones and drops some. The table shows under 200,000 clones, with approximately 86% occurring only once. Specimen: peripheral blood. These receptors all come from a man aged 55 to 70 with COVID-19, enrolled during active disease.

The rearrangement links TRBV5-6 to TRBJ2-5; possible D gene TRBD1, 5 bases. The CDR3 is made up of 11 amino acids. In germline, CDR1 is SGHDT, CDR2 YYEEEE. Trimming took 2 bases from V and 10 from J, leaving 9 bases between them. CDR3: CASSFQGDQYF. CDR3 sequence (DNA): TGTGCCAGCAGCTTTCAGGGCGACCAGTACTTC.

V is TRBV19 and J is TRBJ2-2; the D gene is possibly TRBD1 (6 bases). Trimming removed 5 bases at V and 7 bases at J, with 11 bases between. CDR3 length: 13 residues. Germline V CDR1 and CDR2: LNHDA, SQIVND (reference sequence). CDR3 coding DNA: TGTGCCAGTAGTGCAGGGGCTGTCGGGGAGCTGTTTTTT. Translated, it gives CASSAGAVGELFF. Full variable domain (outside the CDR3, taken from reference TRBV19 and TRBJ2-2): DGGITQSPKYLFRKEGQNVTLSCEQNLNHDAMYWYRQDPGQGLRLIYYSQIVNDFQKGDIAEGYSVSREKKESFPLTVTSAQKNPTAFYLCASSAGAVGELFFGEGSRLTVL.

The chain recombines TRBV6-5 with TRBJ1-6; 10 nucleotides align to TRBD1. Germline trimming cut 7 bases from V and 9 bases from J; bases unmatched to any gene: 6. This CDR3 has 14 residues. In germline, CDR1 is MNHEY, CDR2 SVGAGI. The CDR3 spells CASTLTGGGSPLHF. In DNA form, the CDR3 reads TGTGCCAGCACCTTGACAGGGGGCGGTTCACCCCTCCACTTT.

The rearrangement uses TRBV4-2 and TRBJ1-5; D remains ambiguous. CDR3 length: 14 amino acids. The V gene's germline CDR1 is LGHNA and CDR2 YNFKEQ. The ends were cut back, 0 bases at V and 7 bases at J, with 10 bases in the middle. CDR3 loop: CASSQDLGGQPQHF. Written as DNA, the CDR3 is TGTGCCAGCAGCCAAGACCTCGGCGGCCAGCCCCAGCATTTT.

Points on this clone: A clone one base away is much larger, so this may be a read error. The chain recombines TRBV11-3 with TRBJ1-1; TRBD1 might be the D (6 bases). V lost 2 bases and J 4 bases, leaving 8 bases between the germline ends. Germline V gene data show CDR1 as SGHNT and CDR2 as YENEEA. This CDR3 contains 13 residues. DNA for the CDR3: TGTGCCAGCAGCTTACAGGGGACCACTGAAGCTTTCTTT. This gives the protein CASSLQGTTEAFF.

The chain uses TRBV30 and TRBJ1-5; D might be TRBD1 (5 bases). V was pared by 3 bases and J by 0 bases, with 12 bases between. The CDR3 is made up of 15 amino acids. Germline CDR1 is GTSNPN and CDR2 is SVGIG (reference sequence). The CDR3 region has the DNA TGTGCCTGGAGACAACAAGGGGCTAGCAATCAGCCCCAGCATTTT. It encodes CAWRQQGASNQPQHF.

The chain links TRBV11-2 to TRBJ1-1, with 7 nucleotides matching TRBD1. The CDR3 runs to 13 residues. Germline V lookup: CDR1 SGHAT, CDR2 FQNNGV. The trim removed 4 bases at V and 4 bases at J, leaving 3 bases unmatched. CDR3 residues: CASSYRGRTEAFF. The CDR3 DNA sequence: TGTGCCAGCAGCTACAGGGGTCGCACTGAAGCTTTCTTT.

CDR3 protein: CASSPRDIYGYTF. As DNA, the CDR3 is TGTGCCAGCAGTCCCCGGGACATATATGGCTACACCTTC. The J gene is TRBJ1-2, the V gene TRBV5-6; a weak D match, TRBD1 (6 bases). There are 13 residues in the CDR3. Germline assignment: CDR1 SGHDT and CDR2 YYEEEE. Deletions cut 5 bases from V and 5 bases from J, with 13 bases between.

This chain links TRBV21-1 with TRBJ2-1; TRBD1, the table's D call, was not compared with the DNA. TRBV21-1 is listed as a pseudogene. CDR3 size: 17 residues. CDR3 sequence reads: CASSKEDGTGQHNEQFF. The CDR3 region has the DNA TGTGCCAGCAGCAAGGAGGATGGGACAGGCCAACACAATGAGCAGTTCTTC.